A single sample gave rise to the 20 T cell receptor beta chains below, sequenced in a study of shared clonotypes between healthy human individuals. Produced via immunoSEQ multiplex PCR; TCRdb's table is partial and in-frame only. The sample lists some 2,100,000 clones, around 93% occurring once. Selected positively for CCR7 and CD45RO-negative, naive CD8 cells excluded terminally differentiated effector memory CD45RA+ cells. Material for sequencing was naive CD8+ T cells from PBMCs. The receptor source for this set is a man in his late teens or twenties in good health. Some clones in this sample may be carry-over from other donors' samples.

CDR3 coding DNA: TGCAGCGCCAAGGCCGTTAACTATGGCTACACCTTC. This gives the protein CSAKAVNYGYTF. The chain couples TRBV29-1 to TRBJ1-2; D remains unclear. The CDR3 consists of 12 residues. CDR1 is SQVTM and CDR2 is ANQGSEA in the germline V gene. Deletions cut 7 bases from V and 1 base from J, with 10 bases between. Filled out from reference TRBV29-1 and TRBJ1-2, the complete variable domain reads SAVISQKPSRDICQRGTSLTIQCQVDSQVTMMFWYRQQPGQSLTLIATANQGSEATYESGFVIDKFPISRPNLTFSTLTVSNMSPEDSSIYLCSAKAVNYGYTFGSGTRLTVV.

This chain connects TRBV7-3 to TRBJ2-1; TRBD2 might be the D (5 bases). Germline V gene lookup returns CDR1 SGHTA and CDR2 FQGTGA. Trimming took off 0 bases at V and 8 bases at J, with 26 bases between the two ends. The CDR3 is 19 residues long. CDR3: CASSLTSVSYGEPPYEQFF. The CDR3 DNA is TGTGCCAGCAGCTTAACGTCTGTCTCGTATGGGGAGCCCCCCTATGAGCAGTTCTTC.

The rearrangement joins TRBV18 to TRBJ2-1, with 7 bases lining up with TRBD1. After removal of 3 bases from V and 2 bases from J, the junction contained 1 base not matched to a gene. Germline V gene data show CDR1 as KGHSH and CDR2 as LQKENI. The CDR3 has 14 amino acids. The CDR3 DNA follows: TGTGCCAGCTCACCCGGGACAGCCTACAATGAGCAGTTCTTC. Residues: CASSPGTAYNEQFF. The full variable domain, completed using reference TRBV18 and TRBJ2-1, is NAGVMQNPRHLVRRRGQEARLRCSPMKGHSHVYWYRQLPEEGLKFMVYLQKENIIDESGMPKERFSAEFPKEGPSILRIQQVVRGDSAAYFCASSPGTAYNEQFFGPGTRLTVL.

Concerning this clone itself: The sample contains more than one DNA sequence encoding this CDR3. V and J are TRBV19 and TRBJ1-2; D possibly corresponds to TRBD1 (5 bases). The CDR3 loop spans 12 amino acids. V lost 5 bases and J lost 1, with 5 bases in between. CDR1 is LNHDA, CDR2 SQIVND, per germline (reference sequence). The CDR3 spells CASSDSNYGYTF. DNA of the CDR3: TGTGCCAGTAGTGACAGTAACTATGGCTACACCTTC.

The chain joins TRBV10-3 to TRBJ2-1, with TRBD2 identical over 12 bases. The V and J ends lost 7 bases and 1 base, in that order; junction bases with no gene match: 8. This CDR3 contains 17 residues. Germline values: CDR1 ENHRY, CDR2 SYGVKD. CDR3 residues: CAITLTSGSLSYNEQFF. The CDR3, as DNA: TGTGCCATCACCCTGACTAGCGGGAGTTTGTCCTACAATGAGCAGTTCTTC.

The rearrangement links TRBV7-6 to TRBJ2-7; D unresolved. This CDR3 contains 15 residues. Germline CDR1 is SGHVS and CDR2 is FNYEAQ. The ends were cut back, 1 base at V and 6 bases at J, with 16 bases in the middle. This chain's CDR3 is CASSLVGAATLEQYF. The CDR3 DNA reads TGTGCCAGCAGCTTAGTCGGCGCCGCCACCCTCGAGCAGTACTTC.

The CDR3 protein is CASSHLGYGYTF. The CDR3 nucleotides are TGCGCCAGCAGCCATCTAGGCTATGGCTACACCTTC. This chain connects TRBV4-3 to TRBJ1-2; D uncertain. The CDR3 loop spans 12 amino acids. Trimming removed 3 bases at V and 4 bases at J, with 6 bases between. The germline gives CDR1 LGHNA, CDR2 YSLEER.

The chain recombines TRBV27 with TRBJ1-5; 7 bases map to TRBD1. V dropped 5 bases and J dropped 3; count of bases not matched to a gene: 4. Germline-derived CDR1 and CDR2 are MNHEY and SMNVEV (reference sequence). This CDR3 is built from 14 residues. The CDR3 nucleotides are TGTGCCAGCAGTCCGACAGGGAACAATCAGCCCCAGCATTTT. It encodes CASSPTGNNQPQHF.

The rearrangement links TRBV28 to TRBJ2-7, with 8 bases aligning to TRBD1. CDR1 is MDHEN and CDR2 is SYDVKM in the germline V gene. This CDR3 has 14 amino acids. With 6 bases clipped from V and 3 bases from J, the junction kept 7 bases outside the gene matches. For the CDR3, the DNA is TGTGCCAGCAGCCGGACAGGGAACCGCTACGAGCAGTACTTC. As protein: CASSRTGNRYEQYF.

V usage is TRBV6-4 and J usage is TRBJ2-1, with TRBD2 as a possible D gene (6 bases). Germline CDR1 reads MRHNA; CDR2 reads SNTAGT. This CDR3 region has 16 residues. The V and J ends lost 3 bases and 0 bases respectively, with 12 bases between them. The CDR3 DNA reads TGTGCCAGCAGTGAACTAGCCCTGAGCTCCTACAATGAGCAGTTCTTC. Residues: CASSELALSSYNEQFF.

This rearrangement joins TRBV6-1 to TRBJ1-2; unclear D gene. The CDR3 totals 13 residues. Germline V gene lookup returns CDR1 MNHNS and CDR2 SASEGT. V lost 2 bases and J lost 5, with 9 bases in between. CDR3 DNA sequence: TGTGCCAGCAGTGAATTCATCGATTATGGCTACACCTTC. It codes for CASSEFIDYGYTF.

J is TRBJ2-7 and V is TRBV13; TRBD1 aligns across 12 bases. The CDR3 has 15 amino acids. CDR1 PRHDT and CDR2 FYEKMQ come from the germline V gene (reference sequence). Germline trimming cut 5 bases from V and 7 bases from J; bases unmatched to any gene: 9. The CDR3 region is CASSHQGQGAREQYF. In nucleotides, the CDR3 is TGTGCCAGCAGCCACCAGGGACAGGGGGCGCGGGAGCAGTACTTC.

This sequence joins TRBV10-3 and TRBJ2-5; 10 nucleotides line up with TRBD1. This CDR3 has 17 residues. J lost 1 base, V lost 2 bases, and 7 bases had no gene match. Germline lookup yields CDR1 ENHRY and CDR2 SYGVKD. This CDR3 reads CAISEELGQGIQETQYF. For the CDR3, the DNA is TGTGCCATCAGTGAGGAATTGGGACAGGGGATCCAAGAGACCCAGTACTTC.

V usage is TRBV27 and J usage is TRBJ1-5, with D unresolved. Germline CDR1 is MNHEY and CDR2 is SMNVEV (reference sequence). Trimming pared 1 base from V and 1 base from J, leaving 8 bases between. The CDR3 is made up of 15 amino acids. The CDR3 region is CASSLLFPSNQPQHF. The CDR3 bases are TGTGCCAGCAGTTTATTATTCCCGAGCAATCAGCCCCAGCATTTT.

The chain recombines TRBV6-1 with TRBJ2-7; a possible D gene is TRBD1 (5 bases). The CDR3 consists of 15 residues. Deletions cut 1 base from V and 2 bases from J, with 12 bases between. Looked up from germline, CDR1 is MNHNS and CDR2 is SASEGT. The CDR3 region is CASSEGSGIAYEQYF. CDR3 bases: TGTGCCAGCAGTGAAGGGTCAGGGATTGCCTACGAGCAGTACTTC.

The chain has TRBV7-9 and TRBJ2-3, with 8 bases that match TRBD2. Per germline, CDR1 SEHNR and CDR2 FQNEAQ (reference sequence). V shed 6 bases and J 5 bases; nucleotides not matched to a gene: 10. The CDR3 is 15 residues long. Written as DNA, the CDR3 is TGTGCCAGCAGAGGAGAAGCGGGAGTCAGAGATACGCAGTATTTT. Its protein is CASRGEAGVRDTQYF.

DNA of the CDR3: TGTGCCAGCAGCTTTCTGGGTAGCGGAAATGAGCAGTTCTTC. Its translation: CASSFLGSGNEQFF. This rearrangement joins TRBV11-2 to TRBJ2-1; D perhaps matches TRBD2 (6 bases). The V end was cut by 3 bases, the J end by 7 bases, with 13 bases between. The CDR3 loop spans 14 amino acids. Germline loops: CDR1 SGHAT, CDR2 FQNNGV.

The J gene is TRBJ2-3, the V gene TRBV6-1; tentatively, D is TRBD2 (6 bases). The germline V gene encodes CDR1 MNHNS and CDR2 SASEGT. The V end lost 7 bases, the J end lost 9 bases, and 11 bases lay between the germline ends. This CDR3 is built from 11 residues. In DNA, the CDR3 is TGTGCCAGCACCCCTGGGGGGACGCAGTATTTT. Encoded protein: CASTPGGTQYF.

The chain is built from TRBV5-5 and TRBJ2-3; no clear D. CDR1 SGHKS and CDR2 YYEKEE come from the germline V gene (reference sequence). The CDR3 sequence is 14 residues long. Trimming removed 3 bases at V and 1 base at J, with 9 bases between. Here the CDR3 DNA reads TGTGCCAGCAGCTCGAGTCGGGGCACAGATACGCAGTATTTT. Encoded protein: CASSSSRGTDTQYF.

This chain uses TRBV7-9 with TRBJ2-7; D tentatively reads TRBD1 or TRBD2 (7 bases each). Germline CDR1 and CDR2: SEHNR and FQNEAQ (reference sequence). This CDR3 region has 17 residues. With 0 bases removed from V and 2 bases from J, the gap between germline ends came to 17 bases. The CDR3 region is CASSLAGGTVSPYEQYF. For the CDR3, the DNA is TGTGCCAGCAGCTTAGCGGGGGGGACAGTTTCCCCCTACGAGCAGTACTTC.